This T cell receptor (beta chain) was captured in a study of monozygotic twins with inflammatory bowel disease. Note on this clonotype: Antigen specificity is unknown.

The CDR3 is 16 amino acids. The V gene's germline CDR1 is SGHAT and CDR2 FQNNGV. Blood samples of roughly 2.5 ml were drawn from every donor. The team made cDNA by running eight separate reactions for each sample. TCRdb re-called the 5' RACE reads; one entry per CDR3 protein, DNA not given. Its clone listing holds approximately 200,000 distinct CDR3 sequences. Broader study findings: Compared with healthy twins, IBD patients shared fewer clonotypes with others, especially with disease activity. In the analysis, different T cell subtypes could not be told apart.

Sequencing was done on a sample of blood. The sequence was collected from a human donor with ulcerative colitis or Crohn's disease, or a healthy co-twin of an affected twin (not recorded which). The V and J genes are TRBV11-2 and TRBJ2-1; there is no DNA to check the TCRdb D call of TRBD1. The CDR3 protein is CASSNTGALFYNEQFF.